This T cell receptor beta chain came from a study of blood T cell repertoires in COVID-19. Across the whole study: Donors in the United States, Italy and Spain gave samples during acute or convalescent COVID-19. Sources were T cells, B-cell-depleted T cells, or PBMCs; the material itself was cDNA or gDNA.

The CDR3 contains 15 residues. The germline V gene encodes CDR1 GTSNPN and CDR2 SVGIG (reference sequence). Unmatched junction bases numbered 6, after V lost 3 bases and J lost 2 bases. Authors' processing steps: Quantification of nucleated cells was approximated via reference gene primer amplification. Sequencing was performed with immunoSEQ multiplex PCR; in TCRdb, only in-frame clones are kept and a portion is missing. That table gives V, J and clone size, and the DNA gave D and trimming. Of approximately 36,000 clones listed, 70% to 90% are singletons. The chain couples TRBV30 to TRBJ2-5; TRBD2 matches at 10 bases. The TCR was taken from a human donor in a cohort sampled during active or convalescent COVID-19. The donor label of this sample is uncertain. Sequencing was performed on peripheral blood. The CDR3 here is CAWSPSGRGQETQYF. CDR3 bases: TGTGCCTGGAGCCCCAGCGGGAGGGGGCAAGAGACCCAGTACTTC.